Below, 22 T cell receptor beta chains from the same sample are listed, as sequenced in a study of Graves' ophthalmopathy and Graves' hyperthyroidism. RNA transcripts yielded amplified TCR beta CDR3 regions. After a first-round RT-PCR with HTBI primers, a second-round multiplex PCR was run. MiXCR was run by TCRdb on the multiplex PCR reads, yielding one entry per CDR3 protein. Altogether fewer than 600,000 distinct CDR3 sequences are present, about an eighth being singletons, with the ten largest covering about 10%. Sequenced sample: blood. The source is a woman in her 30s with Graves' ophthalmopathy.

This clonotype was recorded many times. CDR3 nucleotides: TGCGCCAGCAGCCAAGCGAGGGTTTACACTGAAGCTTTCTTT. Residues: CASSQARVYTEAFF. The rearrangement joins TRBV4-1 to TRBJ1-1; D is ambiguous. Germline V gene data show CDR1 as MGHRA and CDR2 as YSYEKL. This CDR3 contains 14 residues. Trimming took off 1 base at V and 3 bases at J, with 9 bases between the two ends.

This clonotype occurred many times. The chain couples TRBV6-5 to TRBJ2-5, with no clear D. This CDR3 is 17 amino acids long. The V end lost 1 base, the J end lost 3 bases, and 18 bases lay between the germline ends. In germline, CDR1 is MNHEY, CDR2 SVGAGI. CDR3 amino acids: CASSYYLGTDREETQYF. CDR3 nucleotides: TGTGCCAGCAGTTACTACTTAGGAACTGACCGGGAAGAGACCCAGTACTTC.

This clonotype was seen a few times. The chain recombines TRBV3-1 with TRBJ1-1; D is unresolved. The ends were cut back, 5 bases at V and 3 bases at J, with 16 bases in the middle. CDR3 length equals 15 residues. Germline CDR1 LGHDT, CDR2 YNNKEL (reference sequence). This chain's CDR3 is CASSSLGMADTEAFF. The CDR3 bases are TGTGCCAGCAGCTCCCTGGGGATGGCTGACACTGAAGCTTTCTTT.

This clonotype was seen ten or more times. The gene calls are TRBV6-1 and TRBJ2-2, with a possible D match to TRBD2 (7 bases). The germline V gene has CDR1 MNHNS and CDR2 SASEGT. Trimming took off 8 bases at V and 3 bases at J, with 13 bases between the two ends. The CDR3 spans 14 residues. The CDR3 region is CASGGGDHTGELFF. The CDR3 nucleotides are TGTGCCAGCGGAGGGGGGGATCACACCGGGGAGCTGTTTTTT.

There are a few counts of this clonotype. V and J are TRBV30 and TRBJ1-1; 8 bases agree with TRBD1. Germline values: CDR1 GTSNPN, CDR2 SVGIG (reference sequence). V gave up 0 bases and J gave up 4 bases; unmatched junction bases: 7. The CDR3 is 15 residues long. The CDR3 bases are TGTGCCTGGAGTGTCAGGGGGCCCCGCGGCACTGAAGCTTTCTTT. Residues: CAWSVRGPRGTEAFF.

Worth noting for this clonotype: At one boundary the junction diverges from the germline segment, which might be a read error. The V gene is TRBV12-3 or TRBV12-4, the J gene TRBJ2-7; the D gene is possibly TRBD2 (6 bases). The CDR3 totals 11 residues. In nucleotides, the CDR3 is TGTGCCAGCAGTTACCCGGGACTGCCAAACTTC. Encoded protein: CASSYPGLPNF.

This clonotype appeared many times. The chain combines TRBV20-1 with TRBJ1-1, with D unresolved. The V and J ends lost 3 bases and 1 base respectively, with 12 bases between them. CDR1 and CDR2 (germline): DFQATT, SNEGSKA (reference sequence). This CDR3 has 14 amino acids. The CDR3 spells CSASEPGRNTEAFF. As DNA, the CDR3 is TGCAGTGCTAGTGAACCTGGACGGAACACTGAAGCTTTCTTT.

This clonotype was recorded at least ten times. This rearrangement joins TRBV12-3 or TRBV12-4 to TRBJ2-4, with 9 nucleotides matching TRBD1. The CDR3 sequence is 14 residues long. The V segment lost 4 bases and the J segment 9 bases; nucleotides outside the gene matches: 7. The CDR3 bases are TGTGCCAGCAGTTCCGGGACAGGGTTAGGCATTCAGTACTTC. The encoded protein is CASSSGTGLGIQYF.

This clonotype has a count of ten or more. CDR3 sequence reads: CASSSKGLAIQETQYF. CDR3 in DNA: TGTGCCAGCAGTTCCAAGGGACTAGCGATACAAGAGACCCAGTACTTC. J is TRBJ2-5 and V is TRBV28, with 10 bases matching TRBD2. The V gene end was trimmed by 4 bases and the J gene end by 2 bases; junction bases not matched to a gene: 7. CDR1 and CDR2 from the germline V gene are MDHEN and SYDVKM. CDR3 length equals 16 residues.

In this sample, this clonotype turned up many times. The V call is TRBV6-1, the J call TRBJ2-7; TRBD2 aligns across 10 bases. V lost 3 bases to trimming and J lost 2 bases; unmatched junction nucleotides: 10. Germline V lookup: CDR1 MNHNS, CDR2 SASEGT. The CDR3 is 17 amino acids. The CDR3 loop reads CASSDTGLALRPYEQYF. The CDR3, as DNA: TGTGCCAGCAGTGATACGGGACTAGCGTTACGTCCCTACGAGCAGTACTTC.

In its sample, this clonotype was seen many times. The CDR3 is CASSWRGTPNTEAFF. The CDR3 bases are TGTGCCAGCTCCTGGAGGGGTACCCCGAACACTGAAGCTTTCTTT. The chain joins TRBV6-1 to TRBJ1-1; perhaps TRBD1 as D (5 bases). CDR1 and CDR2 from the germline V gene are MNHNS and SASEGT. This CDR3 is built from 15 residues. V was trimmed by 8 bases and J by 1 base, leaving 17 bases between them.

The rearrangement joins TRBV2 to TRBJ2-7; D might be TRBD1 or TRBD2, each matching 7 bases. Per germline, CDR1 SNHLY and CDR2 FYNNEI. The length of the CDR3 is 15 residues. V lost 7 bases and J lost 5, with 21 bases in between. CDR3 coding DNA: TGTGCCAGCAATCTGAGGAGCGGGACAGAGAACGAGCAGTACTTC. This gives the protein CASNLRSGTENEQYF.

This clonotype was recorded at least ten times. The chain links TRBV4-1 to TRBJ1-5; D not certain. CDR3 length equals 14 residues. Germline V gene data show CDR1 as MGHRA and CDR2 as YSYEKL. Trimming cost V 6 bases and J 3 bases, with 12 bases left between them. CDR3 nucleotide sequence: TGCGCCAGCAGTCCTCGGTGGTACAATCAGCCCCAGCATTTT. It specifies CASSPRWYNQPQHF.

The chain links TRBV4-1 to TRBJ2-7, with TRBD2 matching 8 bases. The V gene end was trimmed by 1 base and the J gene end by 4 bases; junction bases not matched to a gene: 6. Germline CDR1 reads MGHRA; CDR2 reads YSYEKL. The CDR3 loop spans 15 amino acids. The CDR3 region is CASSQVQLAVYEQYF. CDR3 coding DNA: TGCGCCAGCAGCCAAGTTCAACTAGCGGTTTACGAGCAGTACTTC.

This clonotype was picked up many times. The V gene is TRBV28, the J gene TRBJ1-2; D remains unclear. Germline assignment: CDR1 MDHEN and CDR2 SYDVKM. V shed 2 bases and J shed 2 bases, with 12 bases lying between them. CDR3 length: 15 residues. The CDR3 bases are TGTGCCAGCAGTTTAACCATCCCGGACAACTATGGCTACACCTTC. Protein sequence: CASSLTIPDNYGYTF.

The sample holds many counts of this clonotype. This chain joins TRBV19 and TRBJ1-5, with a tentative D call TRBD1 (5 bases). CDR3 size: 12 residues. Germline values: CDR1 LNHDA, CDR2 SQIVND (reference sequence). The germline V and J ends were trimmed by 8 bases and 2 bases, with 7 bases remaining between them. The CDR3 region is CASWGGNQPQHF. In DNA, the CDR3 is TGTGCCAGTTGGGGGGGCAATCAGCCCCAGCATTTT.

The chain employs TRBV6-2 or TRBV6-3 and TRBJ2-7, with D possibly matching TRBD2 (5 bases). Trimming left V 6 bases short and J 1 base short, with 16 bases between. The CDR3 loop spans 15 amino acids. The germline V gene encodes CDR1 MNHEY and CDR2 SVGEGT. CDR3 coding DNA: TGTGCCAGCAGCAAAGCGAGGGATGGGTCCTACGAGCAGTACTTC. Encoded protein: CASSKARDGSYEQYF.

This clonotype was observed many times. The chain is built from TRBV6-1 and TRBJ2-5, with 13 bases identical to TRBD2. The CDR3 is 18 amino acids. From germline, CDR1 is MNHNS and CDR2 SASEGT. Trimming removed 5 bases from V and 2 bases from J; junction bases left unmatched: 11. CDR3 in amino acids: CASSLGLAGVGLQETQYF. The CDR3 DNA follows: TGTGCCAGCAGTCTAGGACTAGCGGGAGTCGGTTTGCAAGAGACCCAGTACTTC.

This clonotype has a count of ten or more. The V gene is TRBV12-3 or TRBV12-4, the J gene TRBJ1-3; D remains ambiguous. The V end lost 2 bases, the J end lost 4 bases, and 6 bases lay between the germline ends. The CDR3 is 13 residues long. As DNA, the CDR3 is TGTGCCAGCAGTTTACGGTACGGAAACACCATATATTTT. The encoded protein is CASSLRYGNTIYF.

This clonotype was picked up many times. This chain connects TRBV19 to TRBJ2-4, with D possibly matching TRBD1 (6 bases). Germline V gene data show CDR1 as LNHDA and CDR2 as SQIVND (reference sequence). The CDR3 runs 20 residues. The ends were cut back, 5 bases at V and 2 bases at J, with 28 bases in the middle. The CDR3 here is CASSSTGTPNNQPTKNIQYF. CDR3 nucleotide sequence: TGTGCCAGTAGTTCAACCGGGACACCCAATAACCAGCCCACCAAAAACATTCAGTACTTC.

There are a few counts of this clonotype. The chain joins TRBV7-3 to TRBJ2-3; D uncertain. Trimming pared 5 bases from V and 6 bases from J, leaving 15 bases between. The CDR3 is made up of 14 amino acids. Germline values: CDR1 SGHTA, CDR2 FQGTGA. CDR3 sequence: CASSLDQAVDTQYF. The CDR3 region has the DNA TGTGCCAGCAGCCTCGACCAGGCGGTGGATACGCAGTATTTT.

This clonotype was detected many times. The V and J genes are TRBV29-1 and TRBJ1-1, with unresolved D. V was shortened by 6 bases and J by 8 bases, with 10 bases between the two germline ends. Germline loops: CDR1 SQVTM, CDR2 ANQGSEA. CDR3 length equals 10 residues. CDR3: CSVPEPEAFF. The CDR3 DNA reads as TGCAGCGTCCCGGAACCAGAAGCTTTCTTT.